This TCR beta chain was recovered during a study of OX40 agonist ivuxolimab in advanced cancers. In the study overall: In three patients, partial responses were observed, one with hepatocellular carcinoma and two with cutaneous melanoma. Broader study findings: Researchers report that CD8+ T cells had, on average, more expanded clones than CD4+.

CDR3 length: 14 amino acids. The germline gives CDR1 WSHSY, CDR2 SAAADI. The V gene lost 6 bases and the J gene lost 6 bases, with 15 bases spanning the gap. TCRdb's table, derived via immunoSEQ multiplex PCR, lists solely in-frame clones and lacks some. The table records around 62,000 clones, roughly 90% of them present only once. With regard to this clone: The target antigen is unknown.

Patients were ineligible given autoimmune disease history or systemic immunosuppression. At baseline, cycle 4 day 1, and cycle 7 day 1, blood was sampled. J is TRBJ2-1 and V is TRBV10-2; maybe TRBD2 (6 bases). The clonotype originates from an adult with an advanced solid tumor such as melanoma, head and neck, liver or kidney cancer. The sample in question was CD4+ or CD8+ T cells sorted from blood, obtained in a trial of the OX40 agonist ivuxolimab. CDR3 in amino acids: CASSRRELPNEQFF. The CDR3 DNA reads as TGCGCCAGCAGCCGGAGGGAGTTACCCAATGAGCAGTTCTTC.